Listed below are T cell receptor beta chains from one sample, sequenced in a study of T cell responses to AZD1222 COVID-19 vaccine. Produced via immunoSEQ multiplex PCR; TCRdb's table is partial and in-frame only. The sample records around 150,000 clones, more than 75% being singletons. The sequenced sample was peripheral blood, obtained on day 0 of AZD1222 vaccination. Receptors were obtained from an adult in good health. CDR3s include the opening cysteine and the closing phenylalanine or tryptophan. The D gene is left open where the match is weak. Only some rows state a clone size, as once, few, many or a class for expanded clones.

clone_size j_call d_call v_call cdr3_nt cdr3_aa
once TRBJ1-1 - TRBV7-8 TGTGCCAGCAGCTTAGCCGAGGTCACTGAAGCTTTCTTT CASSLAEVTEAFF
- TRBJ2-5 TRBD1 TRBV28 TGTGCCAGCAGCCCTCGGACAGGGGAGTCCCAGTACTTC CASSPRTGESQYF
- TRBJ1-2 - TRBV27 TGTGCCAGCAGCCCTGGGGGAGCAAGGGGCTACACCTTC CASSPGGARGYTF
- TRBJ2-1 TRBD1 TRBV4-1 TGCGCCAGCAGCCCCTCGGGCAGGGGGATATCTAATGAGCAGTTCTTC CASSPSGRGISNEQFF
- TRBJ1-1 - TRBV6-6 TGTGCCAGCAGTCCCGAGGACTTGTGGGGTATGGAGGAAGAAGCTTTCTTT CASSPEDLWGMEEEAFF
- TRBJ1-3 TRBD1 TRBV27 TGTGCCAGCAGTCCAGAAGGGGGCAGGGGCATATATTTT CASSPEGGRGIYF
- TRBJ2-5 - TRBV28 TGTGCCAGCAGTTTATGGTCCGACCAAGAGACCCAGTACTTC CASSLWSDQETQYF
few TRBJ1-2 TRBD1 TRBV5-6 TGTGCCAGCAGCCCCCGACAGGGGACGGGGTCCACCTTC CASSPRQGTGSTF
once TRBJ2-2 - TRBV9 TGTGCCTCCAACGCAGCGTCCGGGGAGCTGTTTTTT CASNAASGELFF
- TRBJ2-7 - TRBV7-9 TGTGCCAGCAGCTTTGTCTCGAACACCTACGAGCAGTACTTC CASSFVSNTYEQYF
- TRBJ2-2 - TRBV21-1 TGTGCCAGCAGCACAGGACGGATCACCGGGGAGCTGTTTTTT CASSTGRITGELFF
- TRBJ1-5 - TRBV28 TGTGCCAGCAGCCCCCGGGACACCAATCAGCCCCAGCATTTT CASSPRDTNQPQHF
- TRBJ1-1 - TRBV28 TGTGCCAGCAGTTGGCCAGGGAGCACTGAAGCTTTCTTT CASSWPGSTEAFF
- TRBJ1-3 - TRBV3-1/TRBV3-2 TGTGCCAGCAGCCACCCCCGGGGGCGTTATCTCTCTGGAAACACCATATATTTT CASSHPRGRYLSGNTIYF
- TRBJ1-6 TRBD1 TRBV9 TGTGCCAGCAGCGTAAGGGGGGACAGCCATTCACCCCTCCACTTT CASSVRGDSHSPLHF
- TRBJ1-6 - TRBV28 TGTGCCAGCAGTTTAGTGCAGGGAGGGGGTTCACCCCTCCACTTT CASSLVQGGGSPLHF
- TRBJ1-2 TRBD1 TRBV2 TGTGCCAGCAGGGGGGGACAGGGGGCGAACTATGGCTACACCTTC CASRGGQGANYGYTF
- TRBJ1-2 - TRBV5-6 TGTGCCAGCAGCTTGATACCGCGATACTATGGCTACACCTTC CASSLIPRYYGYTF
- TRBJ2-1 - TRBV11-2 TGTGCCAGCAGCTTAGTTCTTAGCTCCTACAATGAGCAGTTCTTC CASSLVLSSYNEQFF
- TRBJ2-7 - TRBV21-1 TGTGCCAGCAGCACCAGTAAGGAGGGGCCCTGTGACGAGCAGTACTTC CASSTSKEGPCDEQYF
- TRBJ1-5 - TRBV4-2 TGTGCCAGCAGCCAAGTTGCACAGGCGAATCAGCCCCAGCATTTT CASSQVAQANQPQHF
once TRBJ2-1 TRBD2 TRBV9 TGTGCCAGCAGCCCAAGACTAGCGGGCCGCAATGAGCAGTTCTTC CASSPRLAGRNEQFF
- TRBJ2-5 - TRBV5-8 TGTGCCAGCAGCTTTCTAGATGTCACAGGGCGGGGAGAGACCCAGTACTTC CASSFLDVTGRGETQYF
- TRBJ1-4 - TRBV7-8 TGTGCCAGCAGCCCTCTTACGGGGGCCAGGAATGAAAAACTGTTTTTT CASSPLTGARNEKLFF
- TRBJ2-1 TRBD2 TRBV6-5 TGTGCCAGCGGAACCCCGCGGGGGGGACTAAATGAGCAGTTCTTC CASGTPRGGLNEQFF
- TRBJ2-7 - TRBV19 TGTGCCAGTAGTTCAAGGCCGGCCGAAACTCCCCTCGAGCAGTACTTC CASSSRPAETPLEQYF
- TRBJ2-1 - TRBV28 TGTGCCAGCAGTTCGGGTGGGGGCAGGAGCTACAATGAGCAGTTCTTC CASSSGGGRSYNEQFF
- TRBJ2-1 - TRBV7-9 TGTGCCAGCAGCCCTTGGGACTACAATGAGCAGTTCTTC CASSPWDYNEQFF
- TRBJ1-2 TRBD1 TRBV27 TGTGCCAGCAGTTTAAGGTCGACAGGGCACTATGGCTACACCTTC CASSLRSTGHYGYTF
- TRBJ2-7 - TRBV13 TGTGCCAGCAGCTTAGAGGGGAGGGGGGAGCAGTACTTC CASSLEGRGEQYF
- TRBJ2-6 - TRBV6-5 TGTGCCAGCAGCCCGGGTACCTCTGGGGCCAACGTCCTGACTTTC CASSPGTSGANVLTF
- TRBJ2-7 TRBD1 TRBV27 TGTGCCAGCAGTCCCAGGCTTTTCGGGACAGGGAGGAGCTCCTACGAGCAGTACTTC CASSPRLFGTGRSSYEQYF
few TRBJ1-2 - TRBV25-1 TGTGCCAGCAGGGGAAATGGGGGGCATAGCTATGGCTACACCTTC CASRGNGGHSYGYTF
- TRBJ2-1 - TRBV23-1 TGCGCCAGCAGTCAGGGCAGGAGACTATACAATGAGCAGTTCTTC CASSQGRRLYNEQFF
- TRBJ2-3 - TRBV4-1 TGCGCCAGCAGCCAGATTGCCAGGGGAGATACGCAGTATTTT CASSQIARGDTQYF
- TRBJ2-7 - TRBV19 TGTGCCAGTAGTATTCGGTCCCGCTACGAGCAGTACTTC CASSIRSRYEQYF
once TRBJ2-2 - TRBV9 TGTGCCAGCAACCCAGACAGAGACACCGGGGAGCTGTTTTTT CASNPDRDTGELFF
- TRBJ2-3 - TRBV1 TGCACCAGCAGCCAAGAGGCCCGTAGCGGTCGGGGCACAGATACGCAGTATTTT CTSSQEARSGRGTDTQYF
- TRBJ1-1 - TRBV15 TGTGCCACCAGCAGTGCACCCTCAGGGATGGCTGAAGCTTTCTTT CATSSAPSGMAEAFF
- TRBJ2-5 - TRBV7-9 TGTGCCAGCAGCTTAGGGGGGGTAACCCAAGAGACCCAGTACTTC CASSLGGVTQETQYF
once TRBJ2-7 - TRBV18 TGTGCCAGCTCACCGCCGGACTTACTATACGAGCAGTACTTC CASSPPDLLYEQYF
- TRBJ1-5 - TRBV6-5 TGTGCCAGCGGCCGATACAGAGATAGCAATCAGCCCCAGCATTTT CASGRYRDSNQPQHF
- TRBJ1-6 - TRBV11-2 TGTGCCAGCAGCGCCCGGGACGGAAATTCACCCCTCCACTTT CASSARDGNSPLHF
few TRBJ1-2 - TRBV6-5 TGTGCCAGCAGTTACGGAGTGGGCTATGGCTACACCTTC CASSYGVGYGYTF
few TRBJ2-5 TRBD1 TRBV5-8 TGTGCCAGCAGCCAAGGGACAGGGAAGACCCAGTACTTC CASSQGTGKTQYF